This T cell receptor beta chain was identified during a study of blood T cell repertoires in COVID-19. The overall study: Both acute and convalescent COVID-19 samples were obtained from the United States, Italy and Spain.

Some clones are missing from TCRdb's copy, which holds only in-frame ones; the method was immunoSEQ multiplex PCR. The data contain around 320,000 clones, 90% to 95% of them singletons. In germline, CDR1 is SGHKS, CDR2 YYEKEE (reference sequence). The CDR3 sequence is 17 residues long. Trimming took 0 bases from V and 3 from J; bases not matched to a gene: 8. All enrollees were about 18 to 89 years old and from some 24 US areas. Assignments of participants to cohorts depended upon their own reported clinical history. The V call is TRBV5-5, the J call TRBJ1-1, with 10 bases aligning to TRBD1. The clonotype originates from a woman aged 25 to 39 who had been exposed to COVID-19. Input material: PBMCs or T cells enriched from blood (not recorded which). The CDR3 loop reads CASSLGDRGSKYTEAFF. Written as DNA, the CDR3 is TGTGCCAGCAGCTTGGGGGACAGGGGAAGCAAGTACACTGAAGCTTTCTTT.